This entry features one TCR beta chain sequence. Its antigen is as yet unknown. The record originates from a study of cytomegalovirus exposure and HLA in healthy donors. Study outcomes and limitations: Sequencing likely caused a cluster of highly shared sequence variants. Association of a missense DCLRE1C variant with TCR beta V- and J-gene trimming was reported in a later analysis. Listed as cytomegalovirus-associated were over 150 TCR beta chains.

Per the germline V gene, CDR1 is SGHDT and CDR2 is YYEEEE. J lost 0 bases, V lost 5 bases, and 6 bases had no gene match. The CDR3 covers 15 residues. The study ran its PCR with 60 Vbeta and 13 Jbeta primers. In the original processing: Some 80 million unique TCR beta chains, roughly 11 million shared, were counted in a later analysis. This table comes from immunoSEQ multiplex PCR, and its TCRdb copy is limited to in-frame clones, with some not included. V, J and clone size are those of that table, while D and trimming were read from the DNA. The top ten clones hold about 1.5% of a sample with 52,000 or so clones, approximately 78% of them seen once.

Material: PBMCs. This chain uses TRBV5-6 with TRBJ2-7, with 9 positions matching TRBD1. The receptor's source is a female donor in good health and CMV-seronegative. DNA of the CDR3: TGTGCCAGCAGTTCACAGGGGGCCCCCTCCTACGAGCAGTACTTC. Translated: CASSSQGAPSYEQYF.